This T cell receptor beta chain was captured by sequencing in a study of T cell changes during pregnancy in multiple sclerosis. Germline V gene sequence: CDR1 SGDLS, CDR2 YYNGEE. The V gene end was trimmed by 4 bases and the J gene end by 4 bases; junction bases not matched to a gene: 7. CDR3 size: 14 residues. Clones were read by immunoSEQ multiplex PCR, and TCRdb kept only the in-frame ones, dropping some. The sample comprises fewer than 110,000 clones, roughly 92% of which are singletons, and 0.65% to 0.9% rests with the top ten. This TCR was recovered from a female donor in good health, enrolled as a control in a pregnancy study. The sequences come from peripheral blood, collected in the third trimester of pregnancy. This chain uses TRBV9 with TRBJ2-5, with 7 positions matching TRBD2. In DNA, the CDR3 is TGTGCCAGCAGCATCGGGACTACGTCAGAGACCCAGTACTTC. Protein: CASSIGTTSETQYF.